These 9 T cell receptor beta chains were all obtained from the same sample, sequenced in a study of OX40 agonist ivuxolimab in advanced cancers. Here immunoSEQ multiplex PCR was the method, and the copy in TCRdb shows in-frame clones only, minus some. This sample has tens of thousands of clones, with about 86% found just once. Source: CD4+ or CD8+ T cells sorted from blood, taken in a trial of the OX40 agonist ivuxolimab. The receptors stem from an adult with an advanced solid tumor such as melanoma, head and neck, liver or kidney cancer.

This clone was seen more than once but under ten times. The rearrangement links TRBV7-8 to TRBJ2-7; tentatively, D is TRBD2 (5 bases). V was trimmed by 2 bases and J by 1 base, leaving 18 bases between them. CDR1 is SGHVS, CDR2 FQNEAQ, per germline. The CDR3 is 17 residues long. This CDR3 reads CASSLPARVRQSYEQYF. CDR3 in DNA: TGTGCCAGCAGCTTACCAGCGCGGGTGAGGCAATCCTACGAGCAGTACTTC.

The chain employs TRBV5-6 and TRBJ1-6; D is undetermined. The CDR3 spans 15 residues. Germline CDR1 is SGHDT and CDR2 is YYEEEE. Trimming stripped 0 bases from V and 3 bases from J, with 7 bases between. This CDR3 reads CASSLEGYYNSPLHF. The CDR3 DNA reads as TGTGCCAGCAGCTTGGAGGGTTACTATAATTCACCCCTCCACTTT.

This clone turned up a few times. This chain connects TRBV4-1 to TRBJ1-2; TRBD1 agrees at 9 bases. Germline V gives CDR1 MGHRA, CDR2 YSYEKL. CDR3 length: 14 residues. V shed 6 bases, J shed 2 bases, and the junction held 4 bases outside the gene matches. As DNA, the CDR3 is TGCGCCAGCAGACCCGGGACAGGGAACTATGGCTACACCTTC. This encodes CASRPGTGNYGYTF.

The V and J genes are TRBV27 and TRBJ2-1; D may be TRBD1 (5 bases). The V gene lost 6 bases and the J gene lost 3 bases, with 12 bases spanning the gap. Germline CDR1 is MNHEY and CDR2 is SMNVEV (reference sequence). This CDR3 spans 14 amino acids. CDR3 sequence (DNA): TGTGCCAGCAGACCCGACAGCTTCTACAATGAGCAGTTCTTC. It specifies CASRPDSFYNEQFF.

The chain has TRBV30 and TRBJ1-5; D gene unclear. The CDR3 extends over 15 amino acids. Trimming left V 0 bases short and J 1 base short, with 10 bases between. From germline, CDR1 is GTSNPN and CDR2 SVGIG (reference sequence). CDR3 DNA sequence: TGTGCCTGGAGTGTAGGCCACCTAAGCAATCAGCCCCAGCATTTT. This codes for CAWSVGHLSNQPQHF.

This chain uses TRBV7-9 with TRBJ2-3; no reliable D call. Trimming pared 1 base from V and 4 bases from J, leaving 9 bases between. The CDR3 runs 14 residues. Germline lookup yields CDR1 SEHNR and CDR2 FQNEAQ (reference sequence). In DNA, the CDR3 is TGTGCCAGCAGCTTAGAAGGTTTGGCAGATACGCAGTATTTT. Translated: CASSLEGLADTQYF.

This rearrangement joins TRBV7-9 to TRBJ2-3; 9 bases fit TRBD2. Germline CDR1 is SEHNR and CDR2 is FQNEAQ (reference sequence). This CDR3 region has 15 residues. V shed 1 base and J 4 bases; nucleotides not matched to a gene: 3. The CDR3 reads CASSLGGGASDTQYF. In DNA form, the CDR3 reads TGTGCCAGCAGCTTAGGCGGGGGGGCCTCAGATACGCAGTATTTT.

The rearrangement uses TRBV6-6 and TRBJ2-5; the D gene is possibly TRBD2 (5 bases). The V and J ends lost 6 bases and 2 bases respectively, with 13 bases between them. Germline V gene data show CDR1 as MNHNY and CDR2 as SVGAGI (reference sequence). This CDR3 spans 14 amino acids. DNA for the CDR3: TGTGCCAGCAGCCAAAGCGGAAGGCAAGAGACCCAGTACTTC. The encoded protein is CASSQSGRQETQYF.

V and J are TRBV6-6 and TRBJ2-7, with 7 bases fitting TRBD1. The CDR3 consists of 13 residues. The trim removed 5 bases at V and 2 bases at J, leaving 3 bases unmatched. The germline CDR1 and CDR2 sequences are MNHNY and SVGAGI (reference sequence). In DNA, the CDR3 is TGTGCCAGCAGTGGGGGACAGACCTACGAGCAGTACTTC. It is translated as CASSGGQTYEQYF.